These 4 T cell receptor beta chains were sequenced from one sample in a study of T cell changes during pregnancy in multiple sclerosis. Here immunoSEQ multiplex PCR was the method, and the copy in TCRdb shows in-frame clones only, minus some. The sample has tens of thousands of clones, approximately 86% seen once. This material consisted of peripheral blood, taken before pregnancy. The receptors shown here come from a female donor with multiple sclerosis, enrolled in a pregnancy study.

The chain recombines TRBV7-2 with TRBJ2-3, with D perhaps matching TRBD1 (5 bases). The CDR3 has 14 residues. Trimming shortened V by 8 bases and J by 1 base, and 13 bases separated the two germline ends. Germline V gene data show CDR1 as SGHTA and CDR2 as FQGNSA. This CDR3 is CASWGNSGTDTQYF. The DNA for the CDR3 is TGTGCCAGCTGGGGCAATTCGGGCACAGATACGCAGTATTTT.

The CDR3: CASSDGTYAGNTIYF. The CDR3 nucleotides are TGTGCCAGCAGCGACGGGACATACGCTGGAAACACCATATATTTT. The J gene is TRBJ1-3, the V gene TRBV5-6; tentatively, D is TRBD1 (6 bases). Germline assignment: CDR1 SGHDT and CDR2 YYEEEE. V lost 4 bases and J lost 2, with 13 bases in between. The CDR3 sequence is 15 residues long. Looking up the rest from reference TRBV5-6 and TRBJ1-3 gives the full variable domain: DAGVTQSPTHLIKTRGQQVTLRCSPKSGHDTVSWYQQALGQGPQFIFQYYEEEERQRGNFPDRFSGHQFPNYSSELNVNALLLGDSALYLCASSDGTYAGNTIYFGEGSWLTVV.

This chain connects TRBV5-1 to TRBJ2-3, with 12 bases matching TRBD2. J lost 3 bases, V lost 4 bases, and 3 bases had no gene match. The V gene's germline CDR1 is SGHRS and CDR2 YFSETQ. The CDR3 has 15 residues. DNA of the CDR3: TGCGCCAGCAGCCCCGGGACTAGCGGGACAGATACGCAGTATTTT. Protein: CASSPGTSGTDTQYF. The full variable domain, with the rest looked up from reference TRBV5-1 and TRBJ2-3, is KAGVTQTPRYLIKTRGQQVTLSCSPISGHRSVSWYQQTPGQGLQFLFEYFSETQRNKGNFPGRFSGRQFSNSRSEMNVSTLELGDSALYLCASSPGTSGTDTQYFGPGTRLTVL.

CDR3 nucleotides: TGTGCCAGCAGCTCGGACAATCCAAAGTATAGAAGGACCCAGTACTTC. It codes for CASSSDNPKYRRTQYF. The chain recombines TRBV11-2 with TRBJ2-5; maybe TRBD1 (5 bases). Trimming left V 4 bases short and J 7 bases short, with 22 bases between. CDR1 and CDR2 from the germline V gene are SGHAT and FQNNGV. CDR3 size: 16 residues. Full variable domain (missing parts from reference TRBV11-2 and TRBJ2-5): EAGVAQSPRYKIIEKRQSVAFWCNPISGHATLYWYQQILGQGPKLLIQFQNNGVVDDSQLPKDRFSAERLKGVDSTLKIQPAKLEDSAVYLCASSSDNPKYRRTQYFGPGTRLLVL.